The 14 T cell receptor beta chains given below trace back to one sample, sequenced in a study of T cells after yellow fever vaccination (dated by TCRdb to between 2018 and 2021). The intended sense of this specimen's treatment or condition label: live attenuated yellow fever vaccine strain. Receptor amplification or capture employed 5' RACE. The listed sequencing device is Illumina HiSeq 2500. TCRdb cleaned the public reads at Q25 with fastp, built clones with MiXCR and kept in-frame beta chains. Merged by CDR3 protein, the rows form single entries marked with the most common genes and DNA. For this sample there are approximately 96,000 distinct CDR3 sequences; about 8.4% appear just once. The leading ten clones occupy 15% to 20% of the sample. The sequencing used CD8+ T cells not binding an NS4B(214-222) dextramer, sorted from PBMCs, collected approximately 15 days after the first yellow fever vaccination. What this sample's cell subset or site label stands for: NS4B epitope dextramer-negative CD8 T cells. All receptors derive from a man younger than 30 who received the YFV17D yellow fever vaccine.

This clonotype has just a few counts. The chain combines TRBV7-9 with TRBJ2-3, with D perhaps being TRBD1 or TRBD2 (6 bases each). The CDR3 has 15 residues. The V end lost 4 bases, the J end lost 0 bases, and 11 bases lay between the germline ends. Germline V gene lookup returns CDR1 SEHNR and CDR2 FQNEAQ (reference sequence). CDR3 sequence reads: CASSSTGASTDTQYF. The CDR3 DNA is TGTGCCAGCAGCTCTACGGGGGCAAGCACAGATACGCAGTATTTT. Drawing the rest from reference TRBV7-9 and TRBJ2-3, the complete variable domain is DTGVSQNPRHKITKRGQNVTFRCDPISEHNRLYWYRQTLGQGPEFLTYFQNEAQLEKSRLLSDRFSAERPKGSFSTLEIQRTEQGDSAMYLCASSSTGASTDTQYFGPGTRLTVL.

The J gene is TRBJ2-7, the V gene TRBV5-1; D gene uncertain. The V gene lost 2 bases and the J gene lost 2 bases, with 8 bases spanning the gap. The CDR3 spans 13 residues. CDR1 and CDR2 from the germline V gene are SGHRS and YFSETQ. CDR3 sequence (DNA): TGCGCCAGCAGCTTCGACGGACCCTACGAGCAGTACTTC. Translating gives CASSFDGPYEQYF. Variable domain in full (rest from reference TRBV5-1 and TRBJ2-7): KAGVTQTPRYLIKTRGQQVTLSCSPISGHRSVSWYQQTPGQGLQFLFEYFSETQRNKGNFPGRFSGRQFSNSRSEMNVSTLELGDSALYLCASSFDGPYEQYFGPGTRLTVT.

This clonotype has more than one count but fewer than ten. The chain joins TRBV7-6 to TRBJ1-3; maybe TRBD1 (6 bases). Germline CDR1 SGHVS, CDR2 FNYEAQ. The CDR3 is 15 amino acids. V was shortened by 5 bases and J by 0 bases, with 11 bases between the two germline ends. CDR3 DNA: TGTGCCAGCAGCGAGGGACATCGCTCTGGAAACACCATATATTTT. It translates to CASSEGHRSGNTIYF.

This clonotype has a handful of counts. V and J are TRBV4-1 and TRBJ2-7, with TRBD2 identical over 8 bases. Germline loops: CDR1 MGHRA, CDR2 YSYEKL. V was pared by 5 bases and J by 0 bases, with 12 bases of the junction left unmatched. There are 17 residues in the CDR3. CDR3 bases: TGCGCCAGCAGCGTAAGACCGGGACTAGAGCTCTCCTACGAGCAGTACTTC. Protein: CASSVRPGLELSYEQYF.

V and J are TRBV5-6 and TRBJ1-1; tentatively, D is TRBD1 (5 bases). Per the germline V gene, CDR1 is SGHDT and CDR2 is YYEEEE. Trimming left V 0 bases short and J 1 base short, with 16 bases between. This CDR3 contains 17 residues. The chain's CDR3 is CASSLAYRLGGNTEAFF. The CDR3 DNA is TGTGCCAGCAGCTTGGCCTACAGGCTGGGAGGGAACACTGAAGCTTTCTTT. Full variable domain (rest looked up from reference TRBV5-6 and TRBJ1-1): DAGVTQSPTHLIKTRGQQVTLRCSPKSGHDTVSWYQQALGQGPQFIFQYYEEEERQRGNFPDRFSGHQFPNYSSELNVNALLLGDSALYLCASSLAYRLGGNTEAFFGQGTRLTVV.

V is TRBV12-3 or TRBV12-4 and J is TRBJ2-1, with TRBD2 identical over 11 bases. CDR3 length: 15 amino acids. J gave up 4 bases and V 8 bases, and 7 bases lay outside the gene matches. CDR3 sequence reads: CASWDTSGGYNEQFF. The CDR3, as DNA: TGTGCCAGCTGGGATACTAGCGGGGGATACAATGAGCAGTTCTTC.

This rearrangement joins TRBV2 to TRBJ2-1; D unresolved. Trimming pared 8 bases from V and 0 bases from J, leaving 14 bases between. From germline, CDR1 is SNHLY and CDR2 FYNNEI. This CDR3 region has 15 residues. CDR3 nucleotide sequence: TGTGCCAGCTTCATCCCGTCATCCTCCTACAATGAGCAGTTCTTC. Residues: CASFIPSSSYNEQFF.

As DNA, the CDR3 is TGTGCCAGCAGTTTCGGGGGTGGCACCGGGGAGCTGTTTTTT. This sequence encodes CASSFGGGTGELFF. V usage is TRBV12-3 or TRBV12-4 and J usage is TRBJ2-2; tentative D call: TRBD2 (6 bases). Deletions cut 3 bases from V and 4 bases from J, with 9 bases between. The CDR3 sequence is 14 residues long.

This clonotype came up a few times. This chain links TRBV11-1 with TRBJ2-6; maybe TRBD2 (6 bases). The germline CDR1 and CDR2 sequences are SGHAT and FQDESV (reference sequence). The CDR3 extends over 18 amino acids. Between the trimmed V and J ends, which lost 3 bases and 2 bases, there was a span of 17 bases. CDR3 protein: CASSFAWGEVAGANVLTF. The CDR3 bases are TGTGCCAGCAGCTTCGCCTGGGGGGAGGTAGCTGGGGCCAACGTCCTGACTTTC.

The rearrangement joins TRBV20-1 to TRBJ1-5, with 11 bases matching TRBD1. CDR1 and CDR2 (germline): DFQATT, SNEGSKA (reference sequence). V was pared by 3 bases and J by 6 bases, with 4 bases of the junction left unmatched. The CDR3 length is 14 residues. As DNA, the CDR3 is TGCAGTGCTAGGGGACAGGGGGTAGGTCAGCCCCAGCATTTT. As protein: CSARGQGVGQPQHF.

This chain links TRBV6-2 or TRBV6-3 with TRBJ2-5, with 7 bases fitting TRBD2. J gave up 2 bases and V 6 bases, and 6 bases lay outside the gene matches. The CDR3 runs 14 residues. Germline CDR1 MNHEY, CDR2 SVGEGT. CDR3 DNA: TGTGCCAGCAGACGTCGGGGGGATCAAGAGACCCAGTACTTC. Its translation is CASRRRGDQETQYF.

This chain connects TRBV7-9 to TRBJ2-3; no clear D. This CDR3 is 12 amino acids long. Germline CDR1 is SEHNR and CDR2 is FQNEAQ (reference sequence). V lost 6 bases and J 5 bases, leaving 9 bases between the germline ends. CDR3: CASRDLGDTQYF. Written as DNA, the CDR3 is TGTGCCAGCAGGGATCTAGGAGATACGCAGTATTTT.

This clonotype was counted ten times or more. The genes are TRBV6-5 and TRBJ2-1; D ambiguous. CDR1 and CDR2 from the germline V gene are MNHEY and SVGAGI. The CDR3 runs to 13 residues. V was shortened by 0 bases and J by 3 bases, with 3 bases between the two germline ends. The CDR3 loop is CASSYSSYNEQFF. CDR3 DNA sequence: TGTGCCAGCAGTTACTCTAGCTACAATGAGCAGTTCTTC.

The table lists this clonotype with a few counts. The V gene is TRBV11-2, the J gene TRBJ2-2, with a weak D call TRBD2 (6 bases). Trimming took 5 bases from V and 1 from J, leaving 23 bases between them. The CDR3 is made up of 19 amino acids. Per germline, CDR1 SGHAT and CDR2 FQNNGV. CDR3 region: CASSLMGGAHQGNTGELFF. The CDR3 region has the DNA TGTGCCAGCAGCCTAATGGGAGGAGCACACCAGGGGAACACCGGGGAGCTGTTTTTT.